This T cell receptor beta chain was obtained from a study of blood T cell repertoires in COVID-19. Study in general: PBMCs, B-cell-depleted T cells, or T cells were the source of the cDNA or gDNA that made up the material.

Profiling relied on immunoSEQ multiplex PCR, and the TCRdb table lists in-frame clones only, not all of them. The table lists tens of thousands of clones, about 86% of them singletons. The CDR3 is made up of 12 amino acids. Germline trimming cut 8 bases from V and 6 bases from J; bases unmatched to any gene: 3. Germline V lookup: CDR1 MNHEY, CDR2 SMNVEV (reference sequence). The rearrangement uses TRBV27 and TRBJ2-7; 11 bases line up with TRBD1. This receptor was taken from a man aged 45-65 years with active COVID-19. Sequencing used peripheral blood. CDR3: CASSGTGGEQYF. The CDR3 region has the DNA TGTGCCAGCTCCGGGACAGGGGGCGAGCAGTACTTC.